The 29 T cell receptor beta chains given below trace back to one sample, sequenced in a study of T cell repertoires in cytomegalovirus infection. One entry per CDR3 protein, called by TCRdb with MiXCR from the reads. The repertoire holds roughly 500,000 distinct CDR3 sequences, with roughly 12% as singletons. Sequences were obtained from PBMCs. Receptor source: a human donor in good health (CMV status not recorded). Some clones in this sample may be carry-over from other donors' samples.

This clonotype came up many times. The chain carries TRBV14 and TRBJ2-1; 8 bases are a match to TRBD2. Germline V gene lookup returns CDR1 SGHDN and CDR2 FVKESK. The CDR3 length is 14 residues. Trimming took 4 bases from V and 11 from J; bases not matched to a gene: 10. The CDR3 DNA is TGTGCCAGCAGCCTAAGGAGGGGTAGCGGGAAGCAGTTCTTC. Translation: CASSLRRGSGKQFF. The variable domain in full, completed from reference TRBV14 and TRBJ2-1, reads EAGVTQFPSHSVIEKGQTVTLRCDPISGHDNLYWYRRVMGKEIKFLLHFVKESKQDESGMPNNRFLAERTGGTYSTLKVQPAELEDSGVYFCASSLRRGSGKQFFGPGTRLTVL.

Ten or more counts support this clonotype. The J gene is TRBJ2-4, the V gene TRBV28, with a tentative D call TRBD1 (6 bases). Germline loops: CDR1 MDHEN, CDR2 SYDVKM. V was shortened by 5 bases and J by 0 bases, with 11 bases between the two germline ends. The CDR3 runs to 15 residues. The CDR3 reads CASSPLRGAKNIQYF. The CDR3, as DNA: TGTGCCAGCAGTCCCCTCAGGGGAGCCAAAAACATTCAGTACTTC.

This clonotype was observed a handful of times. This chain uses TRBV7-9 with TRBJ2-5; D is unresolved. Germline CDR1 and CDR2: SEHNR and FQNEAQ (reference sequence). Trimming took off 5 bases at V and 7 bases at J, with 14 bases between the two ends. This CDR3 is 13 amino acids long. CDR3 amino acids: CASSVRVAGTQYF. The CDR3 region has the DNA TGTGCCAGCAGCGTCCGGGTGGCCGGGACCCAGTACTTC.

The chain recombines TRBV28 with TRBJ2-5, with D possibly matching TRBD2 (5 bases). Germline values: CDR1 MDHEN, CDR2 SYDVKM. The germline V and J ends were trimmed by 4 bases and 2 bases, with 14 bases remaining between them. The CDR3 runs 15 residues. The CDR3 loop reads CASSSSEGPQETQYF. CDR3 sequence (DNA): TGTGCCAGCAGTTCCTCCGAGGGTCCTCAAGAGACCCAGTACTTC.

A few counts support this clonotype. This chain joins TRBV7-9 and TRBJ2-1; 12 bases are a match to TRBD2. J gave up 7 bases and V 5 bases, and 6 bases lay outside the gene matches. Germline V gene lookup returns CDR1 SEHNR and CDR2 FQNEAQ (reference sequence). This CDR3 comprises 15 residues. The CDR3 protein is CASSPTSGGQNEQFF. CDR3 nucleotides: TGTGCCAGCAGCCCGACTAGCGGGGGCCAAAATGAGCAGTTCTTC. Complete variable domain (other parts from reference TRBV7-9 and TRBJ2-1): DTGVSQNPRHKITKRGQNVTFRCDPISEHNRLYWYRQTLGQGPEFLTYFQNEAQLEKSRLLSDRFSAERPKGSFSTLEIQRTEQGDSAMYLCASSPTSGGQNEQFFGPGTRLTVL.

At least ten counts were recorded for this clonotype. CDR3 nucleotides: TGTGCCAGCAGTTACCTTGGACTCCGCGCTGGGGCCAACGTCCTGACTTTC. Amino acid sequence: CASSYLGLRAGANVLTF. The chain recombines TRBV6-5 with TRBJ2-6, with TRBD2 as a possible D gene (5 bases). The CDR3 has 17 amino acids. Germline V gives CDR1 MNHEY, CDR2 SVGAGI. V was shortened by 2 bases and J by 2 bases, with 13 bases between the two germline ends.

This clonotype was recorded many times. V usage is TRBV2 and J usage is TRBJ1-5, with unresolved D. The CDR3 consists of 16 residues. The V and J ends lost 6 bases and 2 bases respectively, with 17 bases between them. Germline CDR1 SNHLY, CDR2 FYNNEI. CDR3 in amino acids: CASSSSDPGGNQPQHF. CDR3 DNA sequence: TGTGCCAGCAGCTCCTCGGACCCCGGGGGCAATCAGCCCCAGCATTTT.

The V and J genes are TRBV2 and TRBJ2-7; no clear D. The ends were cut back, 8 bases at V and 5 bases at J, with 10 bases in the middle. The length of the CDR3 is 11 residues. Germline V gene sequence: CDR1 SNHLY, CDR2 FYNNEI. The CDR3 sequence is CASQWADEQYF. CDR3 coding DNA: TGTGCCAGCCAGTGGGCCGACGAGCAGTACTTC.

The chain has TRBV6-5 and TRBJ1-5; a weak D match, TRBD1 (5 bases). CDR1 and CDR2 from the germline V gene are MNHEY and SVGAGI. The CDR3 is 13 residues long. Trimming removed 2 bases from V and 7 bases from J, with 9 bases in between. CDR3 nucleotides: TGTGCCAGCAGTTACGGGGCGCTACAGCCCCAGCATTTT. This translates into CASSYGALQPQHF.

The chain carries TRBV6-6 and TRBJ1-5; 7 bases line up with TRBD1. Germline lookup yields CDR1 MNHNY and CDR2 SVGAGI (reference sequence). CDR3 length: 14 amino acids. The V gene end was trimmed by 10 bases and the J gene end by 6 bases; junction bases not matched to a gene: 12. CDR3 in DNA: TGTGCCACCGAACAACAGGGGCCGAGTCAGCCCCAGCATTTT. It is translated as CATEQQGPSQPQHF.

V gene TRBV4-2 combines with J gene TRBJ2-3; 12 bases map to TRBD2. This CDR3 is built from 16 residues. After removal of 0 bases from V and 6 bases from J, the junction contained 4 bases not matched to a gene. Germline-derived CDR1 and CDR2 are LGHNA and YNFKEQ. The CDR3 DNA follows: TGTGCCAGCAGCCAAGAACTAGCGGGGGGTTACGATACGCAGTATTTT. Residues: CASSQELAGGYDTQYF.

This clonotype was observed at least ten times. The J gene is TRBJ2-3, the V gene TRBV7-6, with D unresolved. Trimming cost V 1 base and J 5 bases, with 7 bases left between them. The CDR3 is 13 amino acids. The germline CDR1 and CDR2 sequences are SGHVS and FNYEAQ. The CDR3 region is CASSLGTGDTQYF. CDR3 DNA sequence: TGTGCCAGCAGCTTAGGGACCGGAGATACGCAGTATTTT.

This clonotype was counted between two and nine times. The J gene is TRBJ1-5, the V gene TRBV2; TRBD1 agrees at 9 bases. The trim removed 5 bases at V and 4 bases at J, leaving 6 bases unmatched. Germline V gene lookup returns CDR1 SNHLY and CDR2 FYNNEI. CDR3 size: 15 residues. The CDR3 spells CASSRSTGGNQPQHF. CDR3 bases: TGTGCCAGCAGTAGGTCGACAGGGGGTAATCAGCCCCAGCATTTT.

This sequence joins TRBV12-3 or TRBV12-4 and TRBJ1-5; 8 bases fit TRBD1. CDR3 size: 15 residues. V dropped 3 bases and J dropped 5; count of bases not matched to a gene: 6. The CDR3 nucleotides read TGTGCCAGCAGTTTTGACAGGGGCGGATATCAGCCCCAGCATTTT. It specifies CASSFDRGGYQPQHF.

This clonotype was detected ten times or more. This chain joins TRBV10-2 and TRBJ2-5; 9 bases fit TRBD1. The length of the CDR3 is 14 residues. V shed 7 bases, J shed 1 base, and the junction held 4 bases outside the gene matches. CDR1 and CDR2 (germline): WSHSY, SAAADI. CDR3 sequence reads: CASNRDRVQETQYF. DNA for the CDR3: TGCGCCAGCAATCGGGACAGGGTCCAAGAGACCCAGTACTTC.

The chain has TRBV5-6 and TRBJ1-4; no definite D call. Germline V gives CDR1 SGHDT, CDR2 YYEEEE. V was pared by 6 bases and J by 0 bases, with 9 bases between. The CDR3 contains 14 residues. CDR3 residues: CASKVGATNEKLFF. For the CDR3, the DNA is TGTGCCAGCAAGGTTGGGGCAACTAATGAAAAACTGTTTTTT.

This clonotype was seen a handful of times. This rearrangement joins TRBV3-1 to TRBJ2-3; 14 bases are shared with TRBD2. The CDR3 has 17 amino acids. V lost 4 bases and J lost 3; bases outside the gene matches: 6. CDR1 is LGHDT and CDR2 is YNNKEL in the germline V gene (reference sequence). The CDR3: CASSRQGLAGETDTQYF. CDR3 sequence (DNA): TGTGCCAGCAGCCGACAGGGACTAGCGGGAGAAACAGATACGCAGTATTTT.

This clonotype has at least ten counts. The chain couples TRBV6-2 or TRBV6-3 to TRBJ2-1; 9 nucleotides align to TRBD2. The germline V gene encodes CDR1 MNHEY and CDR2 SVGEGT. Germline trimming cut 5 bases from V and 0 bases from J; bases unmatched to any gene: 14. CDR3 length equals 19 residues. The CDR3 here is CASSLLTSGRLSSYNEQFF. The CDR3 region has the DNA TGTGCCAGCAGTCTTCTGACTAGCGGACGCCTAAGCTCCTACAATGAGCAGTTCTTC.

In this sample, this clonotype turned up many times. CDR3 protein: CASSFGPRYEQYF. The DNA of the CDR3 is TGTGCCAGCAGCTTTGGACCCCGGTACGAGCAGTACTTC. V gene TRBV7-8 combines with J gene TRBJ2-7, with D uncertain. Germline V gene data show CDR1 as SGHVS and CDR2 as FQNEAQ. V shed 3 bases and J shed 4 bases, with 10 bases lying between them. The CDR3 extends over 13 amino acids. Using reference TRBV7-8 and TRBJ2-7 for the parts outside the CDR3, the full variable domain is GAGVSQSPRYKVAKRGQDVALRCDPISGHVSLFWYQQALGQGPEFLTYFQNEAQLDKSGLPSDRFFAERPEGSVSTLKIQRTQQEDSAVYLCASSFGPRYEQYFGPGTRLTVT.

This clonotype was seen many times. The chain couples TRBV19 to TRBJ2-5, with TRBD2 matching 9 bases. This CDR3 comprises 15 residues. After removal of 7 bases from V and 2 bases from J, the junction contained 8 bases not matched to a gene. CDR1 is LNHDA and CDR2 is SQIVND in the germline V gene (reference sequence). The CDR3: CASKRTSEMQETQYF. The CDR3 bases are TGTGCCAGTAAGAGGACTAGCGAAATGCAAGAGACCCAGTACTTC.

The table lists this clonotype with many counts. V gene TRBV24-1 combines with J gene TRBJ2-7; tentatively, D is TRBD1 or TRBD2 (6 bases each). This CDR3 has 13 residues. Trimming cost V 5 bases and J 2 bases, with 9 bases left between them. Germline CDR1 and CDR2: KGHDR and SFDVKD. Here the CDR3 DNA reads TGTGCCACCAGTGGGGGGGCCGCCTACGAGCAGTACTTC. It is translated as CATSGGAAYEQYF.

This clonotype was observed many times. The chain joins TRBV12-3 or TRBV12-4 to TRBJ1-5, with TRBD1 matching 10 bases. The V gene end was trimmed by 3 bases and the J gene end by 7 bases; junction bases not matched to a gene: 3. This CDR3 contains 14 residues. The chain's CDR3 is CASSLGQGLQPQHF. The CDR3 region has the DNA TGTGCCAGCAGTTTGGGACAGGGGTTGCAGCCCCAGCATTTT.

In its sample, this clonotype was seen a few times. The chain has TRBV13 and TRBJ2-3; D tentatively fits TRBD1 or TRBD2 (5 bases each). V lost 5 bases and J lost 6, with 12 bases in between. This CDR3 contains 13 residues. Germline V gives CDR1 PRHDT, CDR2 FYEKMQ (reference sequence). CDR3 nucleotide sequence: TGTGCCAGCAGCAACCGGGACCGGGATACGCAGTATTTT. It is translated as CASSNRDRDTQYF.

This clonotype showed up many times. The chain joins TRBV12-3 or TRBV12-4 to TRBJ2-6, with TRBD2 as a possible D gene (5 bases). The CDR3 consists of 15 residues. The ends were cut back, 2 bases at V and 4 bases at J, with 9 bases in the middle. The CDR3 nucleotides are TGTGCCAGCAGTTTAAGACGCGGGGGGGCCAACGTCCTGACTTTC. Translating it yields CASSLRRGGANVLTF.

The rearrangement joins TRBV28 to TRBJ2-7, with 8 positions matching TRBD2. The trim removed 3 bases at V and 5 bases at J, leaving 12 bases unmatched. This CDR3 region has 16 residues. Germline V gene lookup returns CDR1 MDHEN and CDR2 SYDVKM. CDR3 amino acids: CASSFLTSSGSNEQYF. The DNA of the CDR3 is TGTGCCAGCAGTTTCTTGACGTCCAGCGGGAGTAACGAGCAGTACTTC.

The chain combines TRBV11-2 with TRBJ1-2; D might be TRBD1 (5 bases). The germline CDR1 and CDR2 sequences are SGHAT and FQNNGV. The CDR3 extends over 17 amino acids. Trimming left V 5 bases short and J 3 bases short, with 22 bases between. The CDR3 here is CASSLRVGTLEDYGYTF. The CDR3 region has the DNA TGTGCCAGCAGCCTGCGTGTGGGGACCTTGGAGGACTATGGCTACACCTTC.

This clonotype has ten or more counts. This chain links TRBV7-6 with TRBJ2-1; TRBD2 aligns across 7 bases. Germline-derived CDR1 and CDR2 are SGHVS and FNYEAQ. The V segment lost 2 bases and the J segment 2 bases; nucleotides outside the gene matches: 15. CDR3 length equals 19 residues. The CDR3 sequence: CASSLRPQASGSTYNEQFF. The CDR3 region has the DNA TGTGCCAGCAGCTTAAGACCCCAGGCTAGCGGATCCACCTACAATGAGCAGTTCTTC.

This clonotype appeared many times. The chain couples TRBV7-8 to TRBJ2-1; TRBD1 might be the D (6 bases). This CDR3 has 14 amino acids. Trimming removed 7 bases from V and 5 bases from J, with 15 bases in between. Germline V gene lookup returns CDR1 SGHVS and CDR2 FQNEAQ. The CDR3 sequence: CASTSGTRDNEQFF. The CDR3 region has the DNA TGTGCCAGCACCTCCGGGACAAGAGACAATGAGCAGTTCTTC.

This clonotype was counted ten times or more. This chain links TRBV12-3 or TRBV12-4 with TRBJ2-2; no firm D call. The CDR3 is 14 amino acids. The V and J ends lost 7 bases and 4 bases respectively, with 13 bases between them. The CDR3 nucleotides read TGTGCCAGCACATTGATCTCGAGCACCGGGGAGCTGTTTTTT. This sequence encodes CASTLISSTGELFF.